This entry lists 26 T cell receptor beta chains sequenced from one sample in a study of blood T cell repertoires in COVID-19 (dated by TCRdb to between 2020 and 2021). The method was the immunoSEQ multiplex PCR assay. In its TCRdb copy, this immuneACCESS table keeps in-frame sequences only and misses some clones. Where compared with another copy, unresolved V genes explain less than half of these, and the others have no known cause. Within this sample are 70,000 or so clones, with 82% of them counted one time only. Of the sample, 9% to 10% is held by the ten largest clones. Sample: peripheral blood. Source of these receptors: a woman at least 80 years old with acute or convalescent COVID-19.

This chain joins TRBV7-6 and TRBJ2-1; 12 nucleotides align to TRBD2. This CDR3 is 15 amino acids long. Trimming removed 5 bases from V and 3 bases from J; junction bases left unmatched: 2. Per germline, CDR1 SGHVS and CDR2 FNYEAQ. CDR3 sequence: CASSRLAGDYNEQFF. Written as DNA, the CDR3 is TGTGCCAGCAGCCGACTAGCGGGGGACTACAATGAGCAGTTCTTC.

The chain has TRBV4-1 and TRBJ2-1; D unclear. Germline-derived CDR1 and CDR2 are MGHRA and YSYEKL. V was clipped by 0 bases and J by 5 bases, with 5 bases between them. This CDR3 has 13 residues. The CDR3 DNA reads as TGCGCCAGCAGCCAAGAAACGGACAATGAGCAGTTCTTC. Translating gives CASSQETDNEQFF.

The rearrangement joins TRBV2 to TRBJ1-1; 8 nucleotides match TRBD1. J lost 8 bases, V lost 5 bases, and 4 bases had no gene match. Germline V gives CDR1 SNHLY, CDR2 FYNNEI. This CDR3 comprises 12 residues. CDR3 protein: CASSTDRGEAFF. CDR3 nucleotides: TGTGCCAGCAGTACTGACAGGGGAGAAGCTTTCTTT. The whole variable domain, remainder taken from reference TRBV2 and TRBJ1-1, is EPEVTQTPSHQVTQMGQEVILRCVPISNHLYFYWYRQILGQKVEFLVSFYNNEISEKSEIFDDQFSVERPDGSNFTLKIRSTKLEDSAMYFCASSTDRGEAFFGQGTRLTVV.

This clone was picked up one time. The CDR3 loop is CASSQEGVGGSYGYTF. CDR3 nucleotides: TGTGCCAGCAGCCAAGAAGGGGTCGGGGGGTCCTATGGCTACACCTTC. The chain couples TRBV3-1 (or the pseudogene TRBV3-2) to TRBJ1-2; the D gene is possibly TRBD1 (5 bases). The CDR3 contains 16 residues. Deletions cut 0 bases from V and 4 bases from J, with 15 bases between. Germline V CDR1 and CDR2: LGHDT, YNNKEL (reference sequence).

The CDR3 is CASSDQPDQGGNEQFF. In nucleotides, the CDR3 is TGCGCCAGCAGCGACCAACCAGACCAGGGTGGCAATGAGCAGTTCTTC. The chain links TRBV5-1 to TRBJ2-1, with D tentatively TRBD1 (5 bases). The V end was cut by 4 bases, the J end by 6 bases, with 20 bases between. The V gene's germline CDR1 is SGHRS and CDR2 YFSETQ. The CDR3 is made up of 16 amino acids.

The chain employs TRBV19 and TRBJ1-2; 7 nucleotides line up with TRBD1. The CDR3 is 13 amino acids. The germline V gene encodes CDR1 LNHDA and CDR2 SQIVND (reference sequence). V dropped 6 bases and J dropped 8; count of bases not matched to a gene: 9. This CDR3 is CASRRTGEDGYTF. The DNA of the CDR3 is TGTGCCAGTAGGAGAACAGGGGAGGACGGCTACACCTTC. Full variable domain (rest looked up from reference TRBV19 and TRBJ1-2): DGGITQSPKYLFRKEGQNVTLSCEQNLNHDAMYWYRQDPGQGLRLIYYSQIVNDFQKGDIAEGYSVSREKKESFPLTVTSAQKNPTAFYLCASRRTGEDGYTFGSGTRLTVV.

The CDR3 spells CASSFHSGGNTEAFF. CDR3 coding DNA: TGTGCCAGCAGCTTCCACTCCGGGGGGAACACTGAAGCTTTCTTT. The chain uses TRBV11-3 and TRBJ1-1; D might be TRBD1 (5 bases). CDR1 is SGHNT, CDR2 YENEEA, per germline. V was cut by 3 bases and J by 1 base, with 12 bases left in between. This CDR3 has 15 residues.

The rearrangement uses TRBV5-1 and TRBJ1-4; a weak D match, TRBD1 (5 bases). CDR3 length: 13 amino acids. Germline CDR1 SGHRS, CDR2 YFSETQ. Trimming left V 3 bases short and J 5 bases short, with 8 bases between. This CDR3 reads CASSWGGNEKLFF. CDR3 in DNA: TGCGCCAGCAGCTGGGGGGGAAATGAAAAACTGTTTTTT.

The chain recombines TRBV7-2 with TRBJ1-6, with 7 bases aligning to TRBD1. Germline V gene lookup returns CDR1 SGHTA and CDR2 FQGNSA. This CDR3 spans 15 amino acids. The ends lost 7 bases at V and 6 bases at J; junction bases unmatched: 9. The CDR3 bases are TGTGCCAGCAAGGGGGCGACCTATGTTAATTCACCCCTCCACTTT. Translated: CASKGATYVNSPLHF.

The CDR3 spells CASSQGLLVGIQYF. In nucleotides, the CDR3 is TGTGCCAGCAGCCAAGGGTTGCTAGTCGGCATTCAGTACTTC. This chain connects TRBV3-1 (or the pseudogene TRBV3-2) to TRBJ2-4; D call uncertain. Germline CDR1 and CDR2: LGHDT and YNNKEL (reference sequence). The V and J ends lost 1 base and 9 bases respectively, with 13 bases between them. The CDR3 length is 14 residues.

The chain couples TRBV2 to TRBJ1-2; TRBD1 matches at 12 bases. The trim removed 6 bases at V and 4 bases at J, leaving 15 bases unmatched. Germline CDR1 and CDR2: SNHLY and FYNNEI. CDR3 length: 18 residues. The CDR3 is CASSPRVGTGGAGYGYTF. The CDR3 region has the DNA TGTGCCAGCAGCCCGAGGGTTGGGACAGGGGGCGCGGGCTATGGCTACACCTTC. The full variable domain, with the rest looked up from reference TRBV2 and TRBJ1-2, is EPEVTQTPSHQVTQMGQEVILRCVPISNHLYFYWYRQILGQKVEFLVSFYNNEISEKSEIFDDQFSVERPDGSNFTLKIRSTKLEDSAMYFCASSPRVGTGGAGYGYTFGSGTRLTVV.

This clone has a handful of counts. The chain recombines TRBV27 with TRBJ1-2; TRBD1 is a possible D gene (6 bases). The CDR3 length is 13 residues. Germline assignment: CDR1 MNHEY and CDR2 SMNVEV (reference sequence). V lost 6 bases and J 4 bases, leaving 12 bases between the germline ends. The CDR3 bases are TGTGCCAGCAGAGAGGGGGGGCGCTATGGCTACACCTTC. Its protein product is CASREGGRYGYTF.

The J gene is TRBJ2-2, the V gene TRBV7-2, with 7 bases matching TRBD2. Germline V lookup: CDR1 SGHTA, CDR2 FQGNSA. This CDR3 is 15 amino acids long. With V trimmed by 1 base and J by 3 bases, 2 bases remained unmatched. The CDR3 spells CASSLDGGDTGELFF. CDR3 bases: TGTGCCAGCAGCTTAGATGGGGGGGACACCGGGGAGCTGTTTTTT.

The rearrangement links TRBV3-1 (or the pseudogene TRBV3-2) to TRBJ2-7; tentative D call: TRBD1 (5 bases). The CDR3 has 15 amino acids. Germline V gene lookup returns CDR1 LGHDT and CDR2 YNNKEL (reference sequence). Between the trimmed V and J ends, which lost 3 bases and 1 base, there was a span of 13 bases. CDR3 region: CASSHRTGISYEQYF. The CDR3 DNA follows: TGTGCCAGCAGCCATCGTACAGGAATATCCTACGAGCAGTACTTC.

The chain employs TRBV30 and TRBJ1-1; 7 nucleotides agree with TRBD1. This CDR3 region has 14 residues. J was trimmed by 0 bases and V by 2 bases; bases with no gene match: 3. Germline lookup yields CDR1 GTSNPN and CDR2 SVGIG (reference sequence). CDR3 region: CAWSPDRVNTEAFF. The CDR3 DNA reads TGTGCCTGGAGTCCCGACAGGGTGAACACTGAAGCTTTCTTT.

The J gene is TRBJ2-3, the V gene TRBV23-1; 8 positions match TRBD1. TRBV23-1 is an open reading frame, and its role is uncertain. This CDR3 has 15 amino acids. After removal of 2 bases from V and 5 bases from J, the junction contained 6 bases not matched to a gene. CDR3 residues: CASSQPRQGRDTQYF. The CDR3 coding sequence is TGCGCCAGCAGTCAACCTAGACAGGGGAGAGATACGCAGTATTTT.

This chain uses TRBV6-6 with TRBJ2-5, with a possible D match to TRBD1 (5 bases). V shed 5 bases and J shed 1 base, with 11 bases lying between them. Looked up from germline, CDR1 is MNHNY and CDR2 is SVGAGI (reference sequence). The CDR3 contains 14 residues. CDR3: CASSRRGLQETQYF. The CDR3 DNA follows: TGTGCCAGCAGTCGTAGGGGCCTCCAAGAGACCCAGTACTTC.

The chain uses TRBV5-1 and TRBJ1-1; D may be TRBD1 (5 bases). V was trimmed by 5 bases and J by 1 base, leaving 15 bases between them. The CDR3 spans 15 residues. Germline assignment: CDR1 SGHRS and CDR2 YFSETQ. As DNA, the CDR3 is TGCGCCAGCAGACCCGGACAACCCGGGAACACTGAAGCTTTCTTT. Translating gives CASRPGQPGNTEAFF.

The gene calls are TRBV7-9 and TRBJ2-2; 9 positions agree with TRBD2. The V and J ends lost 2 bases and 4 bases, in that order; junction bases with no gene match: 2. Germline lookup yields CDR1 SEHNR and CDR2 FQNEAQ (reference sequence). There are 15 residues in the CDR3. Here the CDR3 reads CASSLTRGGTGELFF. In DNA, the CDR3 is TGTGCCAGCAGCTTAACGCGGGGGGGCACCGGGGAGCTGTTTTTT.

CDR3 amino acids: CASTDGGITDTQYF. CDR3 bases: TGTGCCAGCACCGATGGGGGGATTACAGATACGCAGTATTTT. V and J are TRBV6-5 and TRBJ2-3; tentative D call: TRBD2 (6 bases). This CDR3 comprises 14 residues. V was cut by 7 bases and J by 3 bases, with 14 bases left in between. Germline CDR1 MNHEY, CDR2 SVGAGI.

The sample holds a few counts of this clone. The chain's CDR3 is CSARDYEEQYF. The CDR3 region has the DNA TGCAGTGCTAGAGATTACGAGGAGCAGTACTTC. V and J are TRBV20-1 and TRBJ2-7; D is ambiguous. V was shortened by 0 bases and J by 7 bases, with 7 bases between the two germline ends. This CDR3 is 11 amino acids long. Germline V lookup: CDR1 DFQATT, CDR2 SNEGSKA (reference sequence).

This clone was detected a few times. The CDR3 reads CASGLRGIDNSPLHF. Written as DNA, the CDR3 is TGTGCTAGTGGTTTGAGGGGGATTGATAATTCACCCCTCCACTTT. This sequence joins TRBV12-5 and TRBJ1-6; TRBD1 is a possible D gene (6 bases). The germline V gene has CDR1 LGHNT and CDR2 FRNRAP. This CDR3 contains 15 residues. Trimming left V 2 bases short and J 5 bases short, with 10 bases between. The full variable domain, completed using reference TRBV12-5 and TRBJ1-6, is DARVTQTPRHKVTEMGQEVTMRCQPILGHNTVFWYRQTMMQGLELLAYFRNRAPLDDSGMPKDRFSAEMPDATLATLKIQPSEPRDSAVYFCASGLRGIDNSPLHFGNGTRLTVT.

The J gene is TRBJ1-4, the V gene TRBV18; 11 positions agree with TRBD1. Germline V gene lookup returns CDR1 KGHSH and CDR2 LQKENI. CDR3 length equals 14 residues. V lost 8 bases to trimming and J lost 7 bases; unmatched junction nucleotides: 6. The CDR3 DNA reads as TGTGCCAGCACTCGAGGGACAGGGGGTGAAAAACTGTTTTTT. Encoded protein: CASTRGTGGEKLFF.

The CDR3 sequence is CASRPGTGGPYGYGYTF. CDR3 nucleotide sequence: TGTGCCAGCAGGCCCGGGACAGGGGGCCCGTATGGCTATGGCTACACCTTC. The J gene is TRBJ1-2, the V gene TRBV9; 12 bases fit TRBD1. Germline V lookup: CDR1 SGDLS, CDR2 YYNGEE. The length of the CDR3 is 17 residues. The J segment lost 4 bases and the V segment lost 5 bases, leaving 12 bases of the junction unmatched.

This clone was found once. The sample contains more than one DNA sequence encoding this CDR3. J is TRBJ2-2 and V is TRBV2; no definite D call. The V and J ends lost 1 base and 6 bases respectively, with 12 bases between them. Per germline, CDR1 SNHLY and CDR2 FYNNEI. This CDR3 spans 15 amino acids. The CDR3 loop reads CASSEGPVLAGELFF. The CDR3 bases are TGTGCCAGCAGTGAAGGGCCTGTTCTCGCCGGGGAGCTGTTTTTT.

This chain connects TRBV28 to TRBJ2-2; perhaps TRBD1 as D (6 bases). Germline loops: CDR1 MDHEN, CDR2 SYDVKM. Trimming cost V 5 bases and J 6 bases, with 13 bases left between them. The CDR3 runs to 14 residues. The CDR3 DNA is TGTGCCAGCAGTATAACAGGGAGTGCCGGGGAGCTGTTTTTT. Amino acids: CASSITGSAGELFF.